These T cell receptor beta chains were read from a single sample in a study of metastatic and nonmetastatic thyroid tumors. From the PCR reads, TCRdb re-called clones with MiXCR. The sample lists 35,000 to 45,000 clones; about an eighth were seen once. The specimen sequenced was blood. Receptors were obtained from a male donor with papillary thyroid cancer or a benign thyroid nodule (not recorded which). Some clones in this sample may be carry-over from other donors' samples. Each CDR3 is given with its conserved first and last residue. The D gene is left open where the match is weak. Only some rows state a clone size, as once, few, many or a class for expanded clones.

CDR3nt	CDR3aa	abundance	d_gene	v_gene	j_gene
TGTGCCAGCAGCCTTACAGGGATCAATCAGCCCCAGCATTTT	CASSLTGINQPQHF	many	NA	TRBV6-1	TRBJ1-5
TGTGCCAGCAGCCGCAGGGCTGGGGCCAACGTCCTGACTTTC	CASSRRAGANVLTF	NA	NA	TRBV11-2	TRBJ2-6
TGTGCCAGCAGTTTCCCCGGACAGATGACGGGGGAGCAGTACTTC	CASSFPGQMTGEQYF	medium-sized	NA	TRBV6-1	TRBJ2-7
TGTGCCTGGACACCTGGTGCAGGGAACACTGAAGCTTTCTTT	CAWTPGAGNTEAFF	NA	NA	TRBV30	TRBJ1-1
TGTGCCAGCAGTTACCCGCAGGGGGTTAGGACTGAAGCTTTCTTT	CASSYPQGVRTEAFF	medium-sized	TRBD1	TRBV6-2/TRBV6-3	TRBJ1-1
TGTGCCAGCACTTTCCCCCAGGGTAAAGGCTACACCTTC	CASTFPQGKGYTF	medium-sized	NA	TRBV28	TRBJ1-2
TGCGCCAGCAGCCAAGATACGTCCAGGGGACAGGTGACTCAAGGGCAGTACTTC	CASSQDTSRGQVTQGQYF	few	TRBD1	TRBV4-3	TRBJ2-7
TGTGCCAGCAGCCAAGTACATGAACTAGCGGGAGGATCCGAGCAGTACTTC	CASSQVHELAGGSEQYF	few	TRBD2	TRBV3-1	TRBJ2-7
TGTGCCAGCAGTCAGTTCTACGAGCAGTACTTC	CASSQFYEQYF	many	NA	TRBV28	TRBJ2-7
TGTGCCAGCAGCTTACCTGGTAATAATGAAAAACTGTTTTTT	CASSLPGNNEKLFF	many	NA	TRBV7-8	TRBJ1-4
TGTGCCAGCAGCTTAGGGACAGCAAACACTGAAGCTTTCTTT	CASSLGTANTEAFF	many	NA	TRBV11-2	TRBJ1-1
TGCAGCGTTGGAGGTCTAGCGCTCAATGAGCAGTTCTTC	CSVGGLALNEQFF	many	NA	TRBV29-1	TRBJ2-1
TGTGCCAGCAGCTTTTCTCAGGGGGCCTACGAGCAGTACTTC	CASSFSQGAYEQYF	many	TRBD1	TRBV11-2	TRBJ2-7
TGTGCCAGCAGCTTAGAGAGGGCAGGCGGCACTGAAGCTTTCTTT	CASSLERAGGTEAFF	many	NA	TRBV7-9	TRBJ1-1
TGCAGTGCCATAGAAGTACCAGGGAGTCTAAGCAAACCCCCAGATACGCAGTATTTT	CSAIEVPGSLSKPPDTQYF	few	NA	TRBV20-1	TRBJ2-3
TGTGCCAGCTCACCTGGGTACTCCTCTGGAAACACCATATATTTT	CASSPGYSSGNTIYF	NA	NA	TRBV18	TRBJ1-3
TGTGCCTGGAGTGTAGCGAGGGAAAAACTGTTTTTT	CAWSVAREKLFF	many	NA	TRBV30	TRBJ1-4
TGTGCCAGCAGGGGGACTCAGCCACAAGAGACCCAGTACTTC	CASRGTQPQETQYF	many	NA	TRBV7-2	TRBJ2-5
TGTGCCATCAGTGTAAATGTGGCGGGCCCGGATACGCAGTATTTT	CAISVNVAGPDTQYF	many	NA	TRBV10-3	TRBJ2-3
TGCGCCAGCAGCTTCGGACAGGGGCGCACTGAAGCTTTCTTT	CASSFGQGRTEAFF	many	TRBD1	TRBV5-1	TRBJ1-1
TGCAGTGCTAGAACCGTAGCGGGAGCTGGTGAGCAGTTCTTC	CSARTVAGAGEQFF	many	TRBD2	TRBV20-1	TRBJ2-1
TGCGCCAGCAGCCAAGCCGTCCCCAGGGGCTACACCTTC	CASSQAVPRGYTF	many	NA	TRBV4-3	TRBJ1-2
TGTGCCAGCAGCGCCTGGCTCAGCACAGATACGCAGTATTTT	CASSAWLSTDTQYF	many	NA	TRBV7-2	TRBJ2-3
TGTGCCAGTAGTATCACAGGGGAGCGGGCTGAAGCTTTCTTT	CASSITGERAEAFF	many	TRBD1	TRBV19	TRBJ1-1
TGTGCCAGCAGCGACTACAATGAGCAGTTCTTC	CASSDYNEQFF	NA	NA	TRBV7-2	TRBJ2-1